One T cell receptor beta chain is described in this entry. Its specificity is unknown. This CDR3 contains 14 residues. The V gene lost 3 bases and the J gene lost 1 base, with 9 bases spanning the gap. The germline CDR1 and CDR2 sequences are MNHEY and SVGAGI. The sample belongs to a study of graft-versus-host responses after intestinal transplantation. The repertoire was sequenced with immunoSEQ multiplex PCR; TCRdb's copy has only in-frame clones and lacks some. The table shows approximately 80,000 clones, with approximately 88% occurring only once. This sequence originates from a human donor who received an intestinal transplant. Sequencing used unstimulated CD4+ T cells sorted from spleen or lymph node cells, obtained before intestinal transplant. This chain links TRBV6-5 with TRBJ1-1; unclear D gene. CDR3 nucleotides: TGTGCCAGCAGTTATAGTGCAGGGAACACTGAAGCTTTCTTT. Translation: CASSYSAGNTEAFF.